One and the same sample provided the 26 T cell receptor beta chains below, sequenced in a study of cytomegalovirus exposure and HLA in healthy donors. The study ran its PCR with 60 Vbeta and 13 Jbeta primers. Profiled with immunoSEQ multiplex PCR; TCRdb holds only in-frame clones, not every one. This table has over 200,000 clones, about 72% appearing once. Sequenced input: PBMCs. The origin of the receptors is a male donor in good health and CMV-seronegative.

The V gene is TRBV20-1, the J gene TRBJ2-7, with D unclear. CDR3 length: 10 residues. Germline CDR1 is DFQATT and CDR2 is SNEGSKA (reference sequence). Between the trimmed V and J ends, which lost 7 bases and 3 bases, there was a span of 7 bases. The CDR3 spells CSVASYEQYF. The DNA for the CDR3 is TGCAGTGTAGCTAGCTACGAGCAGTACTTC.

This chain's CDR3 is CASSLGGLQVRNQPQHF. CDR3 DNA: TGTGCCAGCAGCTTAGGGGGGCTACAGGTCCGCAATCAGCCCCAGCATTTT. This rearrangement joins TRBV7-8 to TRBJ1-5; possibly TRBD1 for D (6 bases). The CDR3 has 17 residues. Germline V CDR1 and CDR2: SGHVS, FQNEAQ. Trimming took 1 base from V and 2 from J, leaving 15 bases between them.

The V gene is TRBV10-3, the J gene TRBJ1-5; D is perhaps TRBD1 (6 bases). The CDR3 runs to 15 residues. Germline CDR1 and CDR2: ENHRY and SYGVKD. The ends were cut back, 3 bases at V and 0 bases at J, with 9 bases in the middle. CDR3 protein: CAISEGTHSNQPQHF. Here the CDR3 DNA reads TGTGCCATCAGTGAAGGGACACATAGCAATCAGCCCCAGCATTTT.

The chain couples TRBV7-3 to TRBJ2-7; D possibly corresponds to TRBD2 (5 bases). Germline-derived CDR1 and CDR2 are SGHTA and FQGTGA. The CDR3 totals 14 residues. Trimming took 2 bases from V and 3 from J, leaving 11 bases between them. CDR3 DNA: TGTGCCAGCAGCTTAGGCGGCGGGTACTACGAGCAGTACTTC. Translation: CASSLGGGYYEQYF.

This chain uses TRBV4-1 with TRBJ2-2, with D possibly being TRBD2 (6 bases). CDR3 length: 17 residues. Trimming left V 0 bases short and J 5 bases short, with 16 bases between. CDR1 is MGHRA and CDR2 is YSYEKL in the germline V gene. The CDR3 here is CASSQDGGSGGTGELFF. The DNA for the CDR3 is TGCGCCAGCAGCCAAGATGGCGGGTCCGGAGGGACCGGGGAGCTGTTTTTT.

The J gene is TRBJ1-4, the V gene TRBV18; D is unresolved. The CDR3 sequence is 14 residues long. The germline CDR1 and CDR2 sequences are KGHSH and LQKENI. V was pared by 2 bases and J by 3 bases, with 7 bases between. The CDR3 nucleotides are TGTGCCAGCTCACCAGGGCCAGCTAATGAAAAACTGTTTTTT. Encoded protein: CASSPGPANEKLFF.

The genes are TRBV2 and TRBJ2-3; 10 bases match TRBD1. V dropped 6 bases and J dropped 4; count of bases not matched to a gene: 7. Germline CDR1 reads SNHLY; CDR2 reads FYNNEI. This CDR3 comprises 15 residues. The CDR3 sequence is CASRPGQGPADTQYF. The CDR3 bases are TGTGCCAGCAGGCCGGGACAGGGGCCGGCAGATACGCAGTATTTT.

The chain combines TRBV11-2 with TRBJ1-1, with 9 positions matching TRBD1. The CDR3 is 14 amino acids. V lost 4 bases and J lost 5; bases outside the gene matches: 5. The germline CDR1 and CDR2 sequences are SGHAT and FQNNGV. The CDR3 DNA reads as TGTGCCAGCAGCTCCCTACAGGGGGCGACTGAAGCTTTCTTT. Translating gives CASSSLQGATEAFF.

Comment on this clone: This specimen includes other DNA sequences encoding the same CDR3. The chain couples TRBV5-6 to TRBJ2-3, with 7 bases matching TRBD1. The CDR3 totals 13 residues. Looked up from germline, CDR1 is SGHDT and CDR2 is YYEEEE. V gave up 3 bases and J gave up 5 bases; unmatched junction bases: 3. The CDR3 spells CASSSDREDTQYF. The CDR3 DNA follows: TGTGCCAGCAGCTCCGACAGGGAAGATACGCAGTATTTT.

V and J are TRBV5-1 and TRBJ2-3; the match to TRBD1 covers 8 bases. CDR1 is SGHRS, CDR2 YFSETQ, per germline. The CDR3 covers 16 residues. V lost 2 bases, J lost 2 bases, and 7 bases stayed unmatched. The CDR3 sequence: CASSFLGQANTDTQYF. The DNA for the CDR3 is TGCGCCAGCAGCTTCTTGGGACAGGCCAACACAGATACGCAGTATTTT. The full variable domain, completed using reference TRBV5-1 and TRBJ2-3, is KAGVTQTPRYLIKTRGQQVTLSCSPISGHRSVSWYQQTPGQGLQFLFEYFSETQRNKGNFPGRFSGRQFSNSRSEMNVSTLELGDSALYLCASSFLGQANTDTQYFGPGTRLTVL.

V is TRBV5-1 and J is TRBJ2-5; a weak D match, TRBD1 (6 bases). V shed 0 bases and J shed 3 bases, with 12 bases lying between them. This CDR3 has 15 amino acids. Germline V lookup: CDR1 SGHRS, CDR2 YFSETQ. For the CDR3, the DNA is TGCGCCAGCAGCTTGGACGGGACACCGGAAGAGACCCAGTACTTC. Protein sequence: CASSLDGTPEETQYF.

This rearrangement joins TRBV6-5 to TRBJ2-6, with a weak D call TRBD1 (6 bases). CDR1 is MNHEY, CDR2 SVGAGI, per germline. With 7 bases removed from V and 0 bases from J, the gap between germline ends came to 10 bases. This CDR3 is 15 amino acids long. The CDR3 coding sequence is TGTGCCAGCACTCAGGGGAACTCTGGGGCCAACGTCCTGACTTTC. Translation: CASTQGNSGANVLTF.

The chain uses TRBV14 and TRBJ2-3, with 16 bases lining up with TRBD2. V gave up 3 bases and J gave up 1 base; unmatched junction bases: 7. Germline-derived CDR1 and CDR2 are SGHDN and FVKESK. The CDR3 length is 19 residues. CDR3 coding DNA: TGTGCCAGCAGCCATCTTTCGGGACTAGCGGGAGGGCGCACAGATACGCAGTATTTT. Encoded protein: CASSHLSGLAGGRTDTQYF.

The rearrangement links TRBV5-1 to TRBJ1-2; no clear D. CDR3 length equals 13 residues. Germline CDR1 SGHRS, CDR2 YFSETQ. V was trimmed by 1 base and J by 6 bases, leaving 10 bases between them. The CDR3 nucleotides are TGCGCCAGCAGCTTGAAGTCTGGGCATGGCTACACCTTC. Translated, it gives CASSLKSGHGYTF.

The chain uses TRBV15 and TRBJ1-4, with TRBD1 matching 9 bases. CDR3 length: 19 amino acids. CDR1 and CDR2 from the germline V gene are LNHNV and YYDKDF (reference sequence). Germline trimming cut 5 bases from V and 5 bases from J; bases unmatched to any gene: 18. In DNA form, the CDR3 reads TGTGCCACCAGCGATAAAGGAACAGGGGGCGCCGATGGGAATGAAAAACTGTTTTTT. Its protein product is CATSDKGTGGADGNEKLFF. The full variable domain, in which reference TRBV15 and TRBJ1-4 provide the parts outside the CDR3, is DAMVIQNPRYQVTQFGKPVTLSCSQTLNHNVMYWYQQKSSQAPKLLFHYYDKDFNNEADTPDNFQSRRPNTSFCFLDIRSPGLGDTAMYLCATSDKGTGGADGNEKLFFGSGTQLSVL.

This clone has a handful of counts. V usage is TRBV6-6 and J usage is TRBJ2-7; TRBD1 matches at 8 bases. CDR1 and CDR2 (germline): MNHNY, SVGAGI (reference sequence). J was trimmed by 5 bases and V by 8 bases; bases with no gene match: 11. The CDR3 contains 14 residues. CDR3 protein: CASARTGTGNEQYF. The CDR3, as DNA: TGTGCCAGCGCGAGAACCGGGACAGGCAACGAGCAGTACTTC.

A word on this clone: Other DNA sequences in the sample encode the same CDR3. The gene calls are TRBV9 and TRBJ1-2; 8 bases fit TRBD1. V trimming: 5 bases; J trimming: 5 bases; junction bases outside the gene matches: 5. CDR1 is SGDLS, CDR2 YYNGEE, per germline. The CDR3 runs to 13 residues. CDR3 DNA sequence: TGTGCCAGCAGTGCCCGGACAGGGTATGGCTACACCTTC. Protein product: CASSARTGYGYTF.

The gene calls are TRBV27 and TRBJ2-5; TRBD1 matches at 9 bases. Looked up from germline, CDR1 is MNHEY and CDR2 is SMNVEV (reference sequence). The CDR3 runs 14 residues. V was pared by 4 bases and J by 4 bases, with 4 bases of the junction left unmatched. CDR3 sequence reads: CASSSDRGRETQYF. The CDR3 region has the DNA TGTGCCAGCAGTTCGGACAGGGGAAGAGAGACCCAGTACTTC.

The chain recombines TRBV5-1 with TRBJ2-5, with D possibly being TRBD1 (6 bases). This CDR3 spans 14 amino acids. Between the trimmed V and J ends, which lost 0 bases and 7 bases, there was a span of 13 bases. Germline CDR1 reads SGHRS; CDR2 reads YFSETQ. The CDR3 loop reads CASSLDTGLRTQYF. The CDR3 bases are TGCGCCAGCAGCTTGGATACAGGGCTTAGGACCCAGTACTTC.

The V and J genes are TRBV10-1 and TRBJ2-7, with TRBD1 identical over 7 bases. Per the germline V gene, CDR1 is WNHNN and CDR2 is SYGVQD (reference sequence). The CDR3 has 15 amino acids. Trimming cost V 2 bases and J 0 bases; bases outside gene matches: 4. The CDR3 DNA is TGCGCCAGCAGTGAGGGACAGGCCAGCTCCTACGAGCAGTACTTC. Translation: CASSEGQASSYEQYF.

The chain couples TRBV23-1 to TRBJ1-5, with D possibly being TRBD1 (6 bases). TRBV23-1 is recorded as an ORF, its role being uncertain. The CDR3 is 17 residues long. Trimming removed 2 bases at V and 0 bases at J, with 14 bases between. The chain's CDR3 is CASSQGPWGHSNQPQHF. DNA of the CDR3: TGCGCCAGCAGTCAAGGTCCCTGGGGACATAGCAATCAGCCCCAGCATTTT.

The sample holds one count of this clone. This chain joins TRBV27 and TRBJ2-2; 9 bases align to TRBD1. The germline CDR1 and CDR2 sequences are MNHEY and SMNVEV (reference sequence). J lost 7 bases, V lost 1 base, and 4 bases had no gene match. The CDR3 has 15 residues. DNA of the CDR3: TGTGCCAGCAGTTTATTAGGGACAGGGTTCGGGGAGCTGTTTTTT. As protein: CASSLLGTGFGELFF.

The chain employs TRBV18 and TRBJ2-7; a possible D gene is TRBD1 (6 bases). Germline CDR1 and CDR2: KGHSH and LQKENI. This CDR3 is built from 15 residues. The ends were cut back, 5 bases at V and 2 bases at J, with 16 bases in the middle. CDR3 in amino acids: CASSIRQDRTYEQYF. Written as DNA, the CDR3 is TGTGCCAGCTCAATTCGACAGGATAGGACCTACGAGCAGTACTTC.

CDR3 residues: CASSPNSGRTDTQYF. The CDR3 region has the DNA TGTGCCAGCAGCCCTAATAGCGGGAGGACAGATACGCAGTATTTT. This chain connects TRBV11-2 to TRBJ2-3; 10 bases match TRBD2. The CDR3 contains 15 residues. The V gene end was trimmed by 5 bases and the J gene end by 3 bases; junction bases not matched to a gene: 5. CDR1 SGHAT and CDR2 FQNNGV come from the germline V gene.

CDR3 amino acids: CASSGSAGEVNEQFF. CDR3 DNA sequence: TGCGCCAGCAGTGGATCGGCGGGAGAGGTGAATGAGCAGTTCTTC. The chain links TRBV10-2 to TRBJ2-1, with 7 positions matching TRBD2. The ends lost 4 bases at V and 7 bases at J; junction bases unmatched: 10. The germline V gene encodes CDR1 WSHSY and CDR2 SAAADI. The CDR3 runs 15 residues.

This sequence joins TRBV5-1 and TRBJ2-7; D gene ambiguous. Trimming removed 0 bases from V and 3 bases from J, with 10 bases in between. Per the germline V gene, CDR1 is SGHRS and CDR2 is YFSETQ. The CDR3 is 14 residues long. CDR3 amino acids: CASSLGASGYEQYF. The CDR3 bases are TGCGCCAGCAGCTTGGGGGCCTCCGGCTACGAGCAGTACTTC.